One sample yielded the 17 T cell receptor beta chains listed below, sequenced in a study of T-cell memory formation after mild COVID-19. TCRdb re-analysed the 5' RACE reads in MiXCR, keeping a single row per CDR3 protein. The sample records about 390,000 distinct CDR3 sequences, 15% to 20% being singletons. The sample comprised PBMCs or a T cell subset sorted from them (not recorded which). Every receptor here comes from a man in his late teens or twenties who had mild COVID-19 (a few samples of this study predate the infection). Cell type and time point are not known.

This sequence joins TRBV20-1 and TRBJ1-1; D is possibly TRBD1 (5 bases). Germline V gives CDR1 DFQATT, CDR2 SNEGSKA (reference sequence). The V and J ends lost 3 bases and 1 base respectively, with 12 bases between them. The CDR3 sequence is 14 residues long. The CDR3 region has the DNA TGCAGTGCTAGTGCAGGGCCCCAGAACACTGAAGCTTTCTTT. It yields the protein CSASAGPQNTEAFF.

The chain couples TRBV10-3 to TRBJ2-4, with unresolved D. The length of the CDR3 is 17 residues. Germline CDR1 ENHRY, CDR2 SYGVKD. V was shortened by 0 bases and J by 1 base, with 13 bases between the two germline ends. The CDR3 loop is CAISESGRVGAKNIQYF. The CDR3 DNA reads TGTGCCATCAGTGAGTCGGGTCGGGTTGGGGCCAAAAACATTCAGTACTTC.

This clonotype was counted only a few times. The V and J genes are TRBV5-1 and TRBJ1-3; no definite D call. The CDR3 has 13 residues. Germline CDR1 SGHRS, CDR2 YFSETQ. V was cut by 1 base and J by 4 bases, with 6 bases left in between. The chain's CDR3 is CASSLQNGNTIYF. For the CDR3, the DNA is TGCGCCAGCAGCTTGCAGAACGGAAACACCATATATTTT.

The gene calls are TRBV5-1 and TRBJ2-7; 12 bases fit TRBD2. The CDR3 length is 18 residues. V shed 0 bases, J shed 1 base, and the junction held 8 bases outside the gene matches. Per germline, CDR1 SGHRS and CDR2 YFSETQ. CDR3 sequence reads: CASSLVSSGGAVSYEQYF. In nucleotides, the CDR3 is TGCGCCAGCAGCTTGGTTTCTAGCGGGGGGGCCGTTTCCTACGAGCAGTACTTC.

This clonotype appeared a few times. The chain is built from TRBV12-3 or TRBV12-4 and TRBJ2-5; 7 bases are shared with TRBD1. There are 15 residues in the CDR3. The junction had 11 bases not matched to a gene; V was cut back by 7 bases and J by 3 bases. In nucleotides, the CDR3 is TGTGCCAGCATTAAAAAGGGGGCAGGAGAAGAGACCCAGTACTTC. It translates to CASIKKGAGEETQYF.

CDR3 protein: CASSPPGRVHTDTQYF. The CDR3 bases are TGTGCCAGCTCACCACCGGGGAGGGTCCACACAGATACGCAGTATTTT. This sequence joins TRBV18 and TRBJ2-3; 7 bases match TRBD2. This CDR3 is 16 amino acids long. Per the germline V gene, CDR1 is KGHSH and CDR2 is LQKENI. The junction had 5 bases not matched to a gene; V was cut back by 0 bases and J by 2 bases.

This chain uses TRBV29-1 with TRBJ1-1; 10 positions agree with TRBD1. The CDR3 sequence is 13 residues long. CDR1 is SQVTM and CDR2 is ANQGSEA in the germline V gene. V gave up 7 bases and J gave up 3 bases; unmatched junction bases: 5. CDR3 sequence: CSAEGQGYTEAFF. In DNA, the CDR3 is TGCAGCGCCGAGGGACAGGGGTACACTGAAGCTTTCTTT.

This chain links TRBV19 with TRBJ1-2; D perhaps matches TRBD1 (6 bases). Germline lookup yields CDR1 LNHDA and CDR2 SQIVND (reference sequence). The CDR3 totals 11 residues. Trimming stripped 7 bases from V and 3 bases from J, with 6 bases between. In nucleotides, the CDR3 is TGTGCCAGTACAGGGGACTATGGCTACACCTTC. Its protein product is CASTGDYGYTF.

The chain recombines TRBV7-8 with TRBJ2-7, with a possible D match to TRBD1 (5 bases). With 5 bases removed from V and 1 base from J, the gap between germline ends came to 12 bases. The CDR3 consists of 14 residues. Germline CDR1 and CDR2: SGHVS and FQNEAQ. This CDR3 reads CASSQEGASYEQYF. CDR3 nucleotides: TGTGCCAGCAGCCAGGAAGGGGCTTCCTACGAGCAGTACTTC. The full variable domain, in which reference TRBV7-8 and TRBJ2-7 provide the parts outside the CDR3, is GAGVSQSPRYKVAKRGQDVALRCDPISGHVSLFWYQQALGQGPEFLTYFQNEAQLDKSGLPSDRFFAERPEGSVSTLKIQRTQQEDSAVYLCASSQEGASYEQYFGPGTRLTVT.

A few counts support this clonotype. This chain links TRBV23-1 with TRBJ1-1; D unresolved. TRBV23-1 is filed as an ORF, its function uncertain. CDR3 length equals 16 residues. V lost 0 bases to trimming and J lost 4 bases, with 15 bases between them. CDR3 sequence reads: CASSQSRQREGTEAFF. CDR3 nucleotides: TGCGCCAGCAGTCAATCGCGGCAGCGAGAGGGCACTGAAGCTTTCTTT.

In DNA form, the CDR3 reads TGTGCTGGGAGGGCTAGCGGGGGCCCCGCTGCTGAGCAGTTCTTC. It translates to CAGRASGGPAAEQFF. The chain uses TRBV11-2 and TRBJ2-1; 10 positions agree with TRBD2. The CDR3 loop spans 15 amino acids. The germline V gene has CDR1 SGHAT and CDR2 FQNNGV. Full variable domain (remainder filled in from reference TRBV11-2 and TRBJ2-1): EAGVAQSPRYKIIEKRQSVAFWCNPISGHATLYWYQQILGQGPKLLIQFQNNGVVDDSQLPKDRFSAERLKGVDSTLKIQPAKLEDSAVYLCAGRASGGPAAEQFFGPGTRLTVL.

The table lists this clonotype with a few counts. V and J are TRBV20-1 and TRBJ2-3; D is perhaps TRBD2 (5 bases). V was pared by 5 bases and J by 1 base, with 16 bases between. This CDR3 comprises 15 residues. Per germline, CDR1 DFQATT and CDR2 SNEGSKA (reference sequence). The CDR3, as DNA: TGCAGTGCTCGTTCCGGGCTAGCTGGCACAGATACGCAGTATTTT. This codes for CSARSGLAGTDTQYF.

This chain joins TRBV12-3 or TRBV12-4 and TRBJ2-1; D unresolved. V was shortened by 4 bases and J by 4 bases, with 20 bases between the two germline ends. The CDR3 contains 17 residues. The CDR3 spells CASSSKGAAVTYNEQFF. In nucleotides, the CDR3 is TGTGCCAGCAGTTCGAAGGGCGCAGCCGTGACATACAATGAGCAGTTCTTC.

Comments on this clonotype: Mismatch with germline at one junction end may stem from a read error. The chain uses TRBV7-2 and TRBJ2-1; 9 bases match TRBD2. The CDR3 length is 17 residues. From germline, CDR1 is SGHTA and CDR2 FQGNSA. The CDR3 region has the DNA TGTGCCAGCACCTTAAACAGAGCGGGGGGTTCCTACAATGAGCAGTTCTTC. This sequence encodes CASTLNRAGGSYNEQFF.

This clonotype has a count of ten or more. The chain links TRBV7-9 to TRBJ2-3; the D is unclear. The V gene's germline CDR1 is SEHNR and CDR2 FQNEAQ (reference sequence). The CDR3 extends over 11 amino acids. Trimming removed 6 bases from V and 3 bases from J, with 4 bases in between. CDR3 sequence: CASRSTDTQYF. In nucleotides, the CDR3 is TGTGCCAGCAGAAGTACAGATACGCAGTATTTT.

This clonotype was observed a few times. The CDR3 DNA follows: TGTGCCAGCAGTCCGGACACCCTAGGACCAGCCCAGCATTTT. This encodes CASSPDTLGPAQHF. The V and J genes are TRBV27 and TRBJ1-5; possible D gene TRBD1, 5 bases. Germline V gene sequence: CDR1 MNHEY, CDR2 SMNVEV (reference sequence). The CDR3 covers 14 residues. V lost 5 bases and J lost 11, with 19 bases in between.

The chain joins TRBV27 to TRBJ2-3; the match to TRBD2 covers 9 bases. There are 14 residues in the CDR3. V was clipped by 6 bases and J by 6 bases; unmatched bases: 7. CDR1 and CDR2 from the germline V gene are MNHEY and SMNVEV (reference sequence). In nucleotides, the CDR3 is TGTGCCAGCAGAAGGCGGGGGGGCCTTGATACGCAGTATTTT. Translated: CASRRRGGLDTQYF.